This T cell receptor beta chain derives from a study of CD8+CD57+ T cells in acquired aplastic anemia. Study information: DNA from sorted CD4+ and CD8+ cells averaged around 3.5 ug.

This clonotype was observed a single time. Genomic DNA was employed as the template in profiling TCR beta VDJ and CDR3. One entry per CDR3 protein results from TCRdb running MiXCR on the reads. The sample lists about 400,000 distinct CDR3 sequences, around 68% occurring once. This clonotype was sampled from a human donor in good health, serving as a control. Input material: sorted CD4+, CD8+, or CD8+CD57+ T cells (not recorded which) from PBMCs.

CDR3 residues: CASSLSASGSAQFYNEQFF. CDR3 bases: TGTGCCAGCAGCTTAAGTGCTAGCGGGTCCGCACAGTTCTACAATGAGCAGTTCTTC. The rearrangement uses TRBV7-3 and TRBJ2-1, with 8 bases lining up with TRBD2. Per the germline V gene, CDR1 is SGHTA and CDR2 is FQGTGA. This CDR3 comprises 19 residues. J lost 3 bases, V lost 1 base, and 14 bases had no gene match.